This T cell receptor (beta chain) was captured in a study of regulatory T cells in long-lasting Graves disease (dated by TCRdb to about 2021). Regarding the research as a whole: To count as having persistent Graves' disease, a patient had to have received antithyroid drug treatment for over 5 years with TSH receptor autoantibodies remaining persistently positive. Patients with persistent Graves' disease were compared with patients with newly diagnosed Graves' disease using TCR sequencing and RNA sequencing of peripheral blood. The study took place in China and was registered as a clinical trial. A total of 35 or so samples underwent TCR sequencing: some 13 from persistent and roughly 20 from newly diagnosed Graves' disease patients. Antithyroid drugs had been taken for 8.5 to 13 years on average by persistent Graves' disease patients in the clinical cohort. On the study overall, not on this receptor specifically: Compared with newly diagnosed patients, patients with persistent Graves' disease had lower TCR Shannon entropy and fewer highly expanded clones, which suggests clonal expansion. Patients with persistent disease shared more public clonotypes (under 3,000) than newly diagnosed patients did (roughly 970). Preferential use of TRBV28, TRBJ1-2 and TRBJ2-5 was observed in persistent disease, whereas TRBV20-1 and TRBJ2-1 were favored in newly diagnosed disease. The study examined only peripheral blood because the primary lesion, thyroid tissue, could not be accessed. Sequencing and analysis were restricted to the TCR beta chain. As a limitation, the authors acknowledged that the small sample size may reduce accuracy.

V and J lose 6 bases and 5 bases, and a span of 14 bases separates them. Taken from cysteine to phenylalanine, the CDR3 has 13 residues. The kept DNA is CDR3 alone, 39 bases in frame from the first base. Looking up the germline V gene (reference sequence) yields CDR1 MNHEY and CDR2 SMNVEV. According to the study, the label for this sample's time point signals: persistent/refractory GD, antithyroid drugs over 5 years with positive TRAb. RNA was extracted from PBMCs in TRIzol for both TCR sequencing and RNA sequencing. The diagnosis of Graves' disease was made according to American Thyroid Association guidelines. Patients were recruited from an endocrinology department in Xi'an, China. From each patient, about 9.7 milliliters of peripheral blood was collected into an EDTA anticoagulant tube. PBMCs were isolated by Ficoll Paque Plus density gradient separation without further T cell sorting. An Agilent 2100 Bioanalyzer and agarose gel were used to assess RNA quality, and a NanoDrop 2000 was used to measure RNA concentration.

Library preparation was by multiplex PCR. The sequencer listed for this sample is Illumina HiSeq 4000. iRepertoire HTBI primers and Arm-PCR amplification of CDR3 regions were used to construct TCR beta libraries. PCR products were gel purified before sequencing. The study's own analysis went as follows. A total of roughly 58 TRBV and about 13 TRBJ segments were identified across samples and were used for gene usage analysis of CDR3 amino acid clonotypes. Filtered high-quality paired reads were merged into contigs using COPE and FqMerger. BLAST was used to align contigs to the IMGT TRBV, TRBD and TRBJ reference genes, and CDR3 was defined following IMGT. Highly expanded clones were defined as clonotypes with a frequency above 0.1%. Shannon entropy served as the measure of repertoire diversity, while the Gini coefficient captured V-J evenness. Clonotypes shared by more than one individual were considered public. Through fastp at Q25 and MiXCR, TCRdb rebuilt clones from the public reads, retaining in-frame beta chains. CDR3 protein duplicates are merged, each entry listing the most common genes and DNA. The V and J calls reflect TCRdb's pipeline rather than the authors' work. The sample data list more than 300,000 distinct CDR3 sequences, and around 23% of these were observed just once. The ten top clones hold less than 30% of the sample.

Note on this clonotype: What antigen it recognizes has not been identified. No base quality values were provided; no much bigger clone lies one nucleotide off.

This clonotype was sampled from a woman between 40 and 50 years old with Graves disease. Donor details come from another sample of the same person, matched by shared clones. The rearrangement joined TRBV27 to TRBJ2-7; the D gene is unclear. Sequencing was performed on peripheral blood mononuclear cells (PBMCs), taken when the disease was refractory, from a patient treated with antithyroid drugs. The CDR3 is CASSLALSDEQYF. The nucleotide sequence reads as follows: TGTGCCAGCAGCTTAGCTCTCTCTGACGAGCAGTACTTC.